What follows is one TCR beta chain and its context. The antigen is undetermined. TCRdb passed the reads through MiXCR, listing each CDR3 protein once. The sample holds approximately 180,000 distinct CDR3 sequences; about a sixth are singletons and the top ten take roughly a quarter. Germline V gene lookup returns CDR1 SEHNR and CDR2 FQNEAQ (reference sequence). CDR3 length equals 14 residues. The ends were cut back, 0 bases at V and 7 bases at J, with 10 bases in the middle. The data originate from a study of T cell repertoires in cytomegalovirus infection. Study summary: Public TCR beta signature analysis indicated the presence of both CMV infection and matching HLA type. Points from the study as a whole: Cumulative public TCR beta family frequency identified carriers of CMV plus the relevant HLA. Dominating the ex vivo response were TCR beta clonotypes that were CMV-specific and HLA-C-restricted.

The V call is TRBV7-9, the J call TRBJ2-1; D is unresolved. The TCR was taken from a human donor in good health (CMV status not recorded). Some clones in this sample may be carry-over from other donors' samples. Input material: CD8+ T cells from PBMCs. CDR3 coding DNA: TGTGCCAGCAGCTTAGCTGAGTTAGGGAATGAGCAGTTCTTC. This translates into CASSLAELGNEQFF.